Below, one TCR beta chain is given with its context. Its antigen is currently unknown. Different DNA sequences within this sample yield the same CDR3. These data belong to a study of shared clonotypes between healthy human individuals. Study-wide results and caveats: Few donors restricted represented genetic and exposure-history diversity.

Using immunoSEQ multiplex PCR, the repertoire was profiled, and TCRdb retains in-frame clones only, with some absent. This table has more than 1.2 million clones, roughly 98.5% appearing once. Sequencing input: naive CD4+ T cells sorted from blood. The subset denotes: CD45RA+ positively selected. The TCR comes from a man younger than 45 in good health.

Here the CDR3 DNA reads TGCGCCAGCAGCTCTGGACTAGCGGGAGGTGGTGAGCAGTTCTTC. Translation: CASSSGLAGGGEQFF. The chain uses TRBV5-1 and TRBJ2-1; 14 nucleotides match TRBD2. The germline V gene encodes CDR1 SGHRS and CDR2 YFSETQ. The CDR3 is 15 amino acids. The ends lost 3 bases at V and 9 bases at J; junction bases unmatched: 5.